The 32 T cell receptor beta chains given below trace back to one sample, sequenced in a study of cytomegalovirus exposure and HLA in healthy donors. Assay: immunoSEQ multiplex PCR; the TCRdb copy retains only in-frame clones and omits some. The sample consists of under 100,000 clones, roughly 96% of them appearing once. The sequencing sample was made of PBMCs. The receptors derive from a man aged 18 to 35 in good health and CMV-seronegative.

In DNA, the CDR3 is TGTGCCAGCAGTCTCGCACCTCCAGCCTACGAGCAGTACTTC. Its protein product is CASSLAPPAYEQYF. V is TRBV2 and J is TRBJ2-7; D uncertain. The CDR3 sequence is 14 residues long. Germline assignment: CDR1 SNHLY and CDR2 FYNNEI. The V end was cut by 5 bases, the J end by 2 bases, with 13 bases between.

The V call is TRBV5-1, the J call TRBJ1-5; weak D call: TRBD1 (6 bases). Germline loops: CDR1 SGHRS, CDR2 YFSETQ. Trimming took 0 bases from V and 8 from J, leaving 12 bases between them. The CDR3 is 14 residues long. This CDR3 is CASSLEGRGKPQHF. The DNA for the CDR3 is TGCGCCAGCAGCTTGGAGGGGAGGGGGAAGCCCCAGCATTTT.

This sequence joins TRBV9 and TRBJ2-1; D uncertain. CDR1 is SGDLS and CDR2 is YYNGEE in the germline V gene. Trimming took 4 bases from V and 6 from J, leaving 11 bases between them. CDR3 length: 13 residues. CDR3: CASSPGRPNEQFF. The CDR3 nucleotides read TGTGCCAGCAGCCCGGGTCGGCCCAATGAGCAGTTCTTC.

The chain recombines TRBV29-1 with TRBJ1-1, with 12 bases that match TRBD1. V trimming: 3 bases; J trimming: 4 bases; junction bases outside the gene matches: 9. Germline V gene lookup returns CDR1 SQVTM and CDR2 ANQGSEA. This CDR3 contains 16 residues. CDR3 region: CSVERRGTGGGTEAFF. Written as DNA, the CDR3 is TGCAGCGTTGAGAGGCGGGGGACAGGGGGCGGCACTGAAGCTTTCTTT.

The count of this clone is one. This rearrangement joins TRBV19 to TRBJ1-2; the match to TRBD1 covers 12 bases. V shed 10 bases and J 8 bases; nucleotides not matched to a gene: 14. CDR3 length: 15 residues. In germline, CDR1 is LNHDA, CDR2 SQIVND (reference sequence). The CDR3 nucleotides read TGTGCCACCAATCCCGCGGGACAGGGGGCGGGAGGCTACACCTTC. This codes for CATNPAGQGAGGYTF.

J is TRBJ1-4 and V is TRBV25-1; 7 positions match TRBD1. Germline lookup yields CDR1 MGHDK and CDR2 SYGVNS. CDR3 length: 16 residues. Trimming cost V 2 bases and J 4 bases; bases outside gene matches: 7. The CDR3 loop is CASSERRDSHNEKLFF. CDR3 DNA sequence: TGTGCCAGCAGTGAACGCCGGGACAGCCATAATGAAAAACTGTTTTTT.

The chain employs TRBV28 and TRBJ2-7; 8 bases map to TRBD2. From germline, CDR1 is MDHEN and CDR2 SYDVKM. CDR3 length: 16 amino acids. V shed 6 bases, J shed 0 bases, and the junction held 10 bases outside the gene matches. CDR3 bases: TGTGCCAGCAGCACAATCGGGGGGGCTATCTCCTACGAGCAGTACTTC. Its translation: CASSTIGGAISYEQYF.

The chain combines TRBV4-1 with TRBJ1-3; unclear D gene. The CDR3 spans 15 residues. The germline V gene has CDR1 MGHRA and CDR2 YSYEKL. V gave up 4 bases and J gave up 0 bases, with 10 bases separating them. The CDR3 sequence is CASSLTYLSGNTIYF. CDR3 in DNA: TGCGCCAGCAGCCTCACTTACCTCTCTGGAAACACCATATATTTT.

The gene calls are TRBV7-9 and TRBJ1-1; D uncertain. The germline V and J ends were trimmed by 5 bases and 3 bases, with 19 bases remaining between them. This CDR3 is built from 16 residues. The germline V gene encodes CDR1 SEHNR and CDR2 FQNEAQ (reference sequence). The CDR3 is CASSGLMGLLDTEAFF. CDR3 DNA: TGTGCCAGCAGCGGCCTTATGGGCCTCCTTGACACTGAAGCTTTCTTT.

This clone has only one observation. The chain couples TRBV19 to TRBJ1-3; D call uncertain. With 7 bases removed from V and 4 bases from J, the gap between germline ends came to 5 bases. Per germline, CDR1 LNHDA and CDR2 SQIVND (reference sequence). This CDR3 contains 11 residues. The CDR3 is CASNIGNTIYF. The CDR3 DNA reads as TGTGCCAGTAACATCGGAAACACCATATATTTT.

The chain carries TRBV9 and TRBJ1-2, with 11 positions matching TRBD1. Germline trimming cut 2 bases from V and 8 bases from J; bases unmatched to any gene: 8. Germline-derived CDR1 and CDR2 are SGDLS and YYNGEE. This CDR3 is 15 amino acids long. DNA for the CDR3: TGTGCCAGCAGCGTCGGAGCGGACAGGGGGCACGGCTACACCTTC. Its protein product is CASSVGADRGHGYTF.

This rearrangement joins TRBV9 to TRBJ2-1; TRBD2 agrees at 9 bases. V gave up 3 bases and J gave up 7 bases; unmatched junction bases: 8. This CDR3 contains 15 residues. CDR1 SGDLS and CDR2 YYNGEE come from the germline V gene. CDR3 nucleotide sequence: TGTGCCAGCAGCGCCCCGGGACTAGCCTCGAATGAGCAGTTCTTC. It specifies CASSAPGLASNEQFF.

The chain carries TRBV7-9 and TRBJ2-3, with 14 bases identical to TRBD2. The CDR3 runs 17 residues. V lost 1 base to trimming and J lost 3 bases; unmatched junction nucleotides: 3. CDR1 is SEHNR and CDR2 is FQNEAQ in the germline V gene (reference sequence). CDR3 DNA: TGTGCCAGCAGCTTAGGATGGACTAGCGGGAGGACAGATACGCAGTATTTT. It encodes CASSLGWTSGRTDTQYF.

This clone appeared once. V is TRBV7-9 and J is TRBJ2-1; 8 bases are a match to TRBD1. The V gene end was trimmed by 3 bases and the J gene end by 1 base; junction bases not matched to a gene: 2. Germline V lookup: CDR1 SEHNR, CDR2 FQNEAQ (reference sequence). The CDR3 contains 15 residues. CDR3 DNA sequence: TGTGCCAGCAGCTTGCAGGGGGCTTCCTACAATGAGCAGTTCTTC. This encodes CASSLQGASYNEQFF.

In the case of this clone: The junction departs from the called germline gene at one end, perhaps through a read error. The chain couples TRBV19 to TRBJ2-2; TRBD2 matches at 10 bases. The CDR3 has 17 amino acids. Looked up from germline, CDR1 is LNHDA and CDR2 is SQIVND (reference sequence). CDR3 in DNA: TGTGCCAGTAATATACCTAGCGGGAGCTCATGGGCCGGGGAGCTGTTTTTT. This gives the protein CASNIPSGSSWAGELFF.

V is TRBV7-2 and J is TRBJ1-1; TRBD1 matches at 12 bases. The V gene end was trimmed by 4 bases and the J gene end by 9 bases; junction bases not matched to a gene: 6. The CDR3 length is 14 residues. Per the germline V gene, CDR1 is SGHTA and CDR2 is FQGNSA. The CDR3 reads CASSSSGTGGKAFF. The CDR3, as DNA: TGTGCCAGCAGCTCTTCCGGGACAGGGGGCAAAGCTTTCTTT.

This chain connects TRBV30 to TRBJ1-1; D is perhaps TRBD1 (6 bases). The CDR3 length is 15 residues. Per germline, CDR1 GTSNPN and CDR2 SVGIG (reference sequence). Trimming pared 4 bases from V and 0 bases from J, leaving 15 bases between. The CDR3 DNA reads as TGTGCCTGGAAAGAGACAGGTAGAATGAACACTGAAGCTTTCTTT. Protein product: CAWKETGRMNTEAFF.

The chain's CDR3 is CATSRDQGTGAFF. In nucleotides, the CDR3 is TGTGCCACCAGCAGAGACCAAGGGACAGGGGCTTTCTTT. The chain has TRBV15 and TRBJ1-1; 9 bases fit TRBD1. The V gene end was trimmed by 0 bases and the J gene end by 11 bases; junction bases not matched to a gene: 4. The CDR3 loop spans 13 amino acids. The germline CDR1 and CDR2 sequences are LNHNV and YYDKDF (reference sequence).

V is TRBV21-1 and J is TRBJ2-3; the D call of TRBD2 is as the table states it, not checked on the DNA. TRBV21-1 is assigned pseudogene status. This CDR3 spans 16 amino acids. The CDR3 loop is CASSKRLAGGEDTQYF. The CDR3, as DNA: TGTGCCAGCAGCAAGAGACTAGCGGGAGGAGAGGATACGCAGTATTTT.

This chain connects TRBV30 to TRBJ2-1; 10 bases are shared with TRBD2. This CDR3 contains 19 residues. V shed 1 base and J 4 bases; nucleotides not matched to a gene: 16. Germline values: CDR1 GTSNPN, CDR2 SVGIG (reference sequence). The CDR3 region is CAWSEGPSGSSFVYNEQFF. CDR3 bases: TGTGCCTGGAGTGAGGGGCCTAGCGGGAGTTCATTCGTGTACAATGAGCAGTTCTTC.

CDR3 protein: CASSLPQAATNEKLFF. Here the CDR3 DNA reads TGTGCCAGCAGTTTACCCCAGGCCGCAACTAATGAAAAACTGTTTTTT. J is TRBJ1-4 and V is TRBV28; D gene unclear. In germline, CDR1 is MDHEN, CDR2 SYDVKM. The CDR3 extends over 16 amino acids. V was trimmed by 2 bases and J by 0 bases, leaving 10 bases between them.

The chain carries TRBV28 and TRBJ1-1; maybe TRBD1 (5 bases). Per germline, CDR1 MDHEN and CDR2 SYDVKM. This CDR3 has 17 amino acids. V was cut by 8 bases and J by 3 bases, with 25 bases left in between. CDR3 amino acids: CASLFLGRGGGDTEAFF. CDR3 bases: TGTGCCAGCCTCTTCTTGGGTCGTGGGGGAGGCGACACTGAAGCTTTCTTT.

The chain employs TRBV5-6 and TRBJ1-1; 9 bases are shared with TRBD1. Germline CDR1 is SGHDT and CDR2 is YYEEEE. The CDR3 consists of 14 residues. After removal of 4 bases from V and 11 bases from J, the junction contained 12 bases not matched to a gene. The CDR3 is CASSLGTGRFRAFF. In DNA, the CDR3 is TGTGCCAGCAGCCTCGGGACAGGGAGATTTCGGGCTTTCTTT.

This chain links TRBV7-6 with TRBJ2-1, with 11 nucleotides matching TRBD2. The trim removed 1 base at V and 4 bases at J, leaving 6 bases unmatched. Germline V gene data show CDR1 as SGHVS and CDR2 as FNYEAQ. This CDR3 is 17 amino acids long. The chain's CDR3 is CASSLGISGRGYNEQFF. The DNA of the CDR3 is TGTGCCAGCAGCTTAGGTATTAGCGGGAGGGGGTACAATGAGCAGTTCTTC.

This chain links TRBV27 with TRBJ1-5; TRBD1 aligns across 7 bases. V lost 8 bases to trimming and J lost 6 bases; unmatched junction nucleotides: 13. This CDR3 spans 15 amino acids. CDR1 and CDR2 (germline): MNHEY, SMNVEV (reference sequence). The DNA for the CDR3 is TGTGCCAGCGCCTGGGGGCAGGGGGTAGGTCAGCCCCAGCATTTT. It encodes CASAWGQGVGQPQHF.

This chain uses TRBV7-8 with TRBJ2-1; D is unclear. Trimming took 4 bases from V and 0 from J, leaving 10 bases between them. CDR3 length: 15 residues. Germline lookup yields CDR1 SGHVS and CDR2 FQNEAQ. This CDR3 is CASSYASVSYNEQFF. In DNA form, the CDR3 reads TGTGCCAGCAGCTACGCCTCGGTCTCCTACAATGAGCAGTTCTTC. Based on the CDR3 plus reference TRBV7-8 and TRBJ2-1, the full variable domain is GAGVSQSPRYKVAKRGQDVALRCDPISGHVSLFWYQQALGQGPEFLTYFQNEAQLDKSGLPSDRFFAERPEGSVSTLKIQRTQQEDSAVYLCASSYASVSYNEQFFGPGTRLTVL.

CDR3 loop: CASSPGRGEYEQYF. CDR3 bases: TGTGCCAGCAGCCCGGGCAGGGGGGAATACGAGCAGTACTTC. This chain connects TRBV7-3 to TRBJ2-7; maybe TRBD1 (7 bases). V gave up 5 bases and J gave up 4 bases, with 15 bases separating them. The V gene's germline CDR1 is SGHTA and CDR2 FQGTGA. This CDR3 region has 14 residues.

The chain is built from TRBV30 and TRBJ1-5; D is undetermined. Germline CDR1 GTSNPN, CDR2 SVGIG (reference sequence). CDR3 length: 12 residues. Trimming pared 2 bases from V and 2 bases from J, leaving 4 bases between. The CDR3 DNA reads TGTGCCTGGAGTACACGCAATCAGCCCCAGCATTTT. Its translation is CAWSTRNQPQHF.

The V call is TRBV19, the J call TRBJ1-5; no reliable D call. The CDR3 runs to 16 residues. V was cut by 1 base and J by 0 bases, with 10 bases left in between. The germline CDR1 and CDR2 sequences are LNHDA and SQIVND (reference sequence). The CDR3 loop reads CASSIGESNSNQPQHF. The CDR3 coding sequence is TGTGCCAGTAGTATAGGGGAGAGCAATAGCAATCAGCCCCAGCATTTT. The whole variable domain, filled in from reference TRBV19 and TRBJ1-5, reads DGGITQSPKYLFRKEGQNVTLSCEQNLNHDAMYWYRQDPGQGLRLIYYSQIVNDFQKGDIAEGYSVSREKKESFPLTVTSAQKNPTAFYLCASSIGESNSNQPQHFGDGTRLSIL.

The chain uses TRBV4-1 and TRBJ2-7; 14 bases line up with TRBD2. The germline V gene encodes CDR1 MGHRA and CDR2 YSYEKL. V was clipped by 2 bases and J by 0 bases; unmatched bases: 12. This CDR3 is 20 amino acids long. The CDR3 here is CASSQRAGTSGSFSSYEQYV. The CDR3 coding sequence is TGCGCCAGCAGCCAAAGGGCCGGGACTAGCGGGAGTTTTTCCTCCTACGAGCAGTACGTC.

This clone has just one count. The germline gene is not matched at one end of the junction; a read error may be the cause. This chain connects TRBV7-7 to TRBJ2-1, with 10 bases matching TRBD1. CDR1 SSHAT and CDR2 FNYEAQ come from the germline V gene (reference sequence). The CDR3 totals 15 residues. The DNA of the CDR3 is TGTGCTAGCAGCTCGGGGACAGGGGTAGATAATGAGCAGTTCTTC. Amino acid sequence: CASSSGTGVDNEQFF.

The V and J genes are TRBV28 and TRBJ2-7, with 8 bases matching TRBD1. Per the germline V gene, CDR1 is MDHEN and CDR2 is SYDVKM. This CDR3 contains 14 residues. V dropped 3 bases and J dropped 1; count of bases not matched to a gene: 2. The CDR3 region is CASSFRQGSYEQYF. Here the CDR3 DNA reads TGTGCCAGCAGTTTTAGACAGGGGTCCTACGAGCAGTACTTC.